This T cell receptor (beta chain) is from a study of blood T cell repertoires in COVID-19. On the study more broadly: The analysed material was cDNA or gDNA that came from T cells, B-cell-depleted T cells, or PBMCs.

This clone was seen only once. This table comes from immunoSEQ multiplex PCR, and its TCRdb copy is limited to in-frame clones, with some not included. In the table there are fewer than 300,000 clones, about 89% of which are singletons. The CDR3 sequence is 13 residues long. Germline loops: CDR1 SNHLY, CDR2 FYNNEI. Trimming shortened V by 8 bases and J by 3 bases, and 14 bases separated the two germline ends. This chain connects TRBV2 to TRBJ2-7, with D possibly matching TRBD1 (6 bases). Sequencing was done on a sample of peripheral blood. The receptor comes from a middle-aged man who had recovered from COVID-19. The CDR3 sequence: CASAGQNNYEQYF. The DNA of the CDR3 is TGTGCCAGCGCCGGACAGAACAACTACGAGCAGTACTTC.